The clone carrying this T cell receptor beta chain was recorded a few times. Its antigen is unknown. The TCR beta cDNA libraries carried unique molecular identifiers. Each batch of roughly 1 to 11 million T cells produced some 500,000 cDNA molecules. A single record per CDR3 protein comes from TCRdb applying MiXCR to the PCR reads. The table lists around 710,000 distinct CDR3 sequences, roughly 46% of them singletons, with roughly 4.9% in the top ten. This entry comes from a study of post-analysis software for immune sequencing data. The study's findings and limits: Among multiple sclerosis patients, normalized Chao1 diversity was significantly below that of controls. Samples made in the same batch grouped tightly together by F measure.

The receptor's source is a girl aged 5 to 17 with multiple sclerosis. The source material was blood.

Here the CDR3 DNA reads TGTGCCAGCAGGCCAGGGACAGGGTATAACTATGGCTACACCTTC. Its protein product is CASRPGTGYNYGYTF. This sequence joins TRBV2 and TRBJ1-2; 9 bases are a match to TRBD1. Germline CDR1 SNHLY, CDR2 FYNNEI. The CDR3 has 15 residues. Trimming at V came to 6 bases and at J to 1 base, leaving 6 bases not matched to a gene.